The subject of this entry is one T cell receptor beta chain. With V trimmed by 2 bases and J by 2 bases, 2 bases remained unmatched. CDR1 and CDR2 from the germline V gene are GTSNPN and SVGIG (reference sequence). The CDR3 is made up of 13 amino acids. Original methodology: Reference gene primer amplification yielded estimated nucleated cell counts. Sequencing was performed with immunoSEQ multiplex PCR; in TCRdb, only in-frame clones are kept and a portion is missing. From that table come the V and J calls and clone size; the DNA was used to work out D and trimming. The table has around 120,000 clones, 85% to 90% seen once. The sample is drawn from a study of blood T cell repertoires in COVID-19. Overall study context: The study drew acute and convalescent COVID-19 samples from the United States, Italy and Spain. PBMCs, B-cell-depleted T cells, or T cells provided the cDNA or gDNA that made up the material.

V usage is TRBV30 and J usage is TRBJ1-1, with 7 nucleotides matching TRBD1. Sequenced: peripheral blood. The clonotype comes from a man aged 50 or older with acute or convalescent COVID-19. CDR3 sequence reads: CAWSRTGNTEAFF. CDR3 coding DNA: TGTGCCTGGAGTAGGACAGGCAACACTGAAGCTTTCTTT.